Listed here are 24 T cell receptor delta chains from one sample, sequenced in a study of gamma-delta chains in newborns, infants, children. TCRdb fed the reads into CATT to redo clone calling. The sample includes 7,500 to 10,000 delta-chain clones, more than 20% seen only once; the top ten take under 5%. What was sequenced was blood. The receptors come from a child who was a newborn, infant or young child, either healthy, febrile or measles-vaccinated (not recorded which).

In regard to this clone: One junction end disagrees with the germline gene, perhaps due to a read error. The rearrangement links TRDV2 to TRDJ3; TRDD3 aligns across 8 bases. Germline assignment: CDR1 GEAIGNYY and CDR2 EKD. CDR3 length equals 20 residues. CDR3 sequence: CACDTAVLGVHSWDTRKMFF. The DNA of the CDR3 is TGTGCCTGTGACACCGCGGTACTGGGGGTCCACTCCTGGGACACCCGAAAGATGTTTTTC.

This clone was picked up a small number of times. This chain joins TRDV2 and TRDJ1, with 13 bases lining up with TRDD3. V was clipped by 3 bases and J by 4 bases; unmatched bases: 7. The CDR3 covers 16 residues. Germline V gene lookup returns CDR1 GEAIGNYY and CDR2 EKD. This CDR3 reads CACDLLGDTIGDKLIF. The CDR3 DNA is TGTGCCTGTGACTTACTGGGGGATACGATAGGCGATAAACTCATCTTT.

On this clone: A junction end diverges from the germline sequence, so it may reflect a read error. CDR3 sequence reads: CACDTLTQGLGDTRANVPYTDRLIF. In DNA form, the CDR3 reads TGTGCCTGTGACACCCTCACTCAGGGGCTGGGGGATACCCGAGCGAATGTCCCTTACACCGATAGACTCATCTTT. The rearrangement joins TRDV2 to TRDJ1; 11 bases are a match to TRDD3. The CDR3 totals 25 residues. Germline CDR1 GEAIGNYY, CDR2 EKD.

The V and J genes are TRDV2 and TRDJ1; 12 nucleotides match TRDD3. The CDR3 covers 20 residues. Looked up from germline, CDR1 is GEAIGNYY and CDR2 is EKD. V was pared by 1 base and J by 0 bases, with 14 bases of the junction left unmatched. DNA of the CDR3: TGTGCCTGTGACACTGTTTCACTGGGGGATACCAACCCTAACACCGATAAACTCATCTTT. Translation: CACDTVSLGDTNPNTDKLIF.

The chain carries TRDV1 and TRDJ1; TRDD3 agrees at 11 bases. This CDR3 has 25 residues. Germline-derived CDR1 and CDR2 are TSWWSYY and QGS. Trimming cost V 3 bases and J 2 bases; bases outside gene matches: 32. This CDR3 is CALGDRKRPTALLGWGILETDKLIF. CDR3 DNA sequence: TGTGCTCTTGGGGACAGAAAGAGGCCTACGGCCCTCTTAGGCTGGGGGATACTGGAGACCGATAAACTCATCTTT.

The J gene was identified as TRDJ1, and no V gene was called; TRDD3 is taken as the D call from the table, unchecked against the DNA. CDR3 length: 14 amino acids. The CDR3 spells CAWDNVMGDDKIIF. CDR3 in DNA: TGTGCCTGGGACAATGTAATGGGGGACGATAAAATCATCTTT.

In this sample, this clone turned up a few times. The chain combines TRDV2 with TRDJ2, with TRDD3 identical over 7 bases. The CDR3 has 16 residues. Germline V gene data show CDR1 as GEAIGNYY and CDR2 as EKD. Trimming at V came to 2 bases and at J to 0 bases, leaving 5 bases not matched to a gene. Here the CDR3 reads CACDSLGGALTAQLFF. CDR3 coding DNA: TGTGCCTGTGACAGCCTGGGGGGAGCTTTGACAGCACAACTCTTCTTT.

This clone was observed a few times. Other DNA sequences of this sample code for an identical CDR3. V and J are TRDV2 and TRDJ1, with 8 bases fitting TRDD3. V trimming: 3 bases; J trimming: 2 bases; junction bases outside the gene matches: 7. Germline loops: CDR1 GEAIGNYY, CDR2 EKD. CDR3 size: 15 residues. For the CDR3, the DNA is TGTGCCTGTGACCCCTTAGTGGGGGATACCGATAAACTCATCTTT. Translation: CACDPLVGDTDKLIF.

The chain carries TRDV2 and TRDJ3, with 11 bases matching TRDD3. V was pared by 2 bases and J by 2 bases, with 4 bases of the junction left unmatched. There are 18 residues in the CDR3. Germline assignment: CDR1 GEAIGNYY and CDR2 EKD. In DNA, the CDR3 is TGTGCCTGTGACAAAATACTGGGGGATACCTGGGACACCCGACAGATGTTTTTC. Encoded protein: CACDKILGDTWDTRQMFF.

This clone showed up just a few times. The V call is TRDV2, the J call TRDJ1, with 10 bases that match TRDD3. Looked up from germline, CDR1 is GEAIGNYY and CDR2 is EKD. V was clipped by 0 bases and J by 0 bases; unmatched bases: 21. The CDR3 is made up of 22 amino acids. In DNA form, the CDR3 reads TGTGCCTGTGACACCGTTGGGATTGGGGGATACCCGCCCGCTACTTACACCGATAAACTCATCTTT. Its protein is CACDTVGIGGYPPATYTDKLIF.

CDR3 in amino acids: CALGVVPLILGFRTLPKYTDKLIF. The CDR3 region has the DNA TGTGCTCTTGGGGTCGTCCCCCTCATACTGGGGTTCCGTACCTTACCCAAGTACACCGATAAACTCATCTTT. J is TRDJ1 and V is TRDV1; 7 bases agree with TRDD3. This CDR3 comprises 24 residues. The trim removed 4 bases at V and 0 bases at J, leaving 32 bases unmatched. From germline, CDR1 is TSWWSYY and CDR2 QGS.

This clone turned up a few times. The chain combines TRDV1 with TRDJ1, with 8 bases aligning to TRDD3. From germline, CDR1 is TSWWSYY and CDR2 QGS. The CDR3 consists of 19 residues. V trimming: 3 bases; J trimming: 6 bases; junction bases outside the gene matches: 21. CDR3 loop: CALGDLPLLQPLGEHKLIF. Written as DNA, the CDR3 is TGTGCTCTTGGGGACCTACCACTCCTACAGCCCCTGGGGGAGCATAAACTCATCTTT.

The chain combines TRDV2 with TRDJ1; D might be TRDD3 (5 bases). Germline CDR1 and CDR2: GEAIGNYY and EKD. CDR3 length equals 21 residues. Trimming took 1 base from V and 3 from J, leaving 32 bases between them. The CDR3 protein is CACDTMSPRVAGGVYADKLIF. CDR3 bases: TGTGCCTGTGACACGATGAGTCCCCGCGTAGCCGGGGGGGTGTACGCCGATAAACTCATCTTT.

As concerns this clone: A much bigger clone sits one base away, suggesting this may be a read error. The chain is built from TRDV2 and TRDJ1; the match to TRDD3 covers 8 bases. The CDR3 is 14 amino acids. Germline values: CDR1 GEAIGNYY, CDR2 EKD. The trim removed 3 bases at V and 5 bases at J, leaving 7 bases unmatched. CDR3 nucleotides: TGTGCCTGTGACCCCCTGGGGGAGAGAGATAAACTCATCTTT. Translated, it gives CACDPLGERDKLIF.

The rearrangement joins TRDV2 to TRDJ3; TRDD3 aligns across 7 bases. J gave up 0 bases and V 4 bases, and 5 bases lay outside the gene matches. The CDR3 sequence is 17 residues long. Per germline, CDR1 GEAIGNYY and CDR2 EKD. CDR3 DNA sequence: TGTGCCTGTGAGGGACTGGGGACCTCCTGGGACACCCGACAGATGTTTTTC. It codes for CACEGLGTSWDTRQMFF.

This clone was counted only a few times. The genes are TRDV2 and TRDJ1; the D is unclear. The V gene's germline CDR1 is GEAIGNYY and CDR2 EKD. With 3 bases removed from V and 0 bases from J, the gap between germline ends came to 10 bases. The CDR3 contains 14 residues. CDR3 region: CACDQILYTDKLIF. The CDR3, as DNA: TGTGCCTGTGACCAGATATTATACACCGATAAACTCATCTTT.

In its sample, this clone was seen a few times. The CDR3 is CACDTVGVSSWDTRQMFF. The CDR3 DNA is TGTGCCTGTGACACCGTCGGGGTTAGCTCCTGGGACACCCGACAGATGTTTTTC. The J gene is TRDJ3, the V gene TRDV2; D unresolved. CDR3 length equals 18 residues. The V gene's germline CDR1 is GEAIGNYY and CDR2 EKD. The germline V and J ends were trimmed by 0 bases and 0 bases, with 11 bases remaining between them.

The J gene is TRDJ1, the V gene TRDV2; TRDD3 matches at 11 bases. The CDR3 runs to 18 residues. Germline loops: CDR1 GEAIGNYY, CDR2 EKD. Trimming removed 0 bases from V and 3 bases from J; junction bases left unmatched: 11. The CDR3 nucleotides read TGTGCCTGTGACACCTTGCCGAGCTATGGGGGATACGCCGATAAACTCATCTTT. This gives the protein CACDTLPSYGGYADKLIF.

This clone ranks as medium-sized. This chain links TRDV2 with TRDJ1; possible D gene TRDD3, 6 bases. Germline V gene data show CDR1 as GEAIGNYY and CDR2 as EKD. There are 17 residues in the CDR3. Trimming removed 0 bases at V and 2 bases at J, with 18 bases between. CDR3 sequence: CACDTVQAGGGTDKLIF. CDR3 nucleotide sequence: TGTGCCTGTGACACCGTACAAGCCGGGGGAGGGACCGATAAACTCATCTTT.

This clone is termed medium-sized (0.01 to 0.1%). The chain uses TRDV2 and TRDJ3; 9 bases align to TRDD3. The V gene end was trimmed by 0 bases and the J gene end by 0 bases; junction bases not matched to a gene: 11. Looked up from germline, CDR1 is GEAIGNYY and CDR2 is EKD. The length of the CDR3 is 21 residues. CDR3 coding DNA: TGTGCCTGTGACACCGCAGGACTGGGGGACCGGAGCTCCTGGGACACCCGACAGATGTTTTTC. It translates to CACDTAGLGDRSSWDTRQMFF.

This clone has more than one count but fewer than ten. The chain uses TRDV2 and TRDJ3, with 12 bases that match TRDD3. The CDR3 sequence is 21 residues long. The germline V gene has CDR1 GEAIGNYY and CDR2 EKD. The V gene end was trimmed by 1 base and the J gene end by 2 bases; junction bases not matched to a gene: 11. The chain's CDR3 is CACDTASSTGGYPWDTRQMFF. The CDR3 DNA reads as TGTGCCTGTGACACGGCGAGCAGTACTGGGGGATACCCCTGGGACACCCGACAGATGTTTTTC.

This clone was seen more than once but under ten times. A much larger clone differs by one base, so this may be a read error. The chain links TRDV2 to TRDJ1; unclear D gene. In germline, CDR1 is GEAIGNYY, CDR2 EKD. This CDR3 has 17 residues. CDR3 in amino acids: CACDTVPGSQSTDKLTF. The CDR3, as DNA: TGTGCCTGTGACACCGTACCCGGGAGTCAGAGTACCGATAAACTCACCTTT.

This clone counts as large. In the same sample, other DNA sequences code for this CDR3. The chain links TRDV2 to TRDJ3, with D unclear. The CDR3 sequence is 17 residues long. Germline V gives CDR1 GEAIGNYY, CDR2 EKD. V was pared by 1 base and J by 0 bases, with 9 bases between. Here the CDR3 DNA reads TGTGCCTGTGACACAACGGAGAGCTCCTGGGACACCCGACAGATGTTTTTC. Protein: CACDTTESSWDTRQMFF.

To note about this clone: The same CDR3 can be traced to other DNA sequences in this sample. This chain joins TRDV2 and TRDJ3, with 12 bases identical to TRDD3. The CDR3 totals 20 residues. In germline, CDR1 is GEAIGNYY, CDR2 EKD. The V gene end was trimmed by 1 base and the J gene end by 0 bases; junction bases not matched to a gene: 6. DNA for the CDR3: TGTGCCTGTGACACAGTCCTGGGGGATACGCGCTCCTGGGACACCCGACAGATGTTTTTC. Protein product: CACDTVLGDTRSWDTRQMFF.